The T cell receptor beta chain described here comes from a study of T cells after yellow fever vaccination. This clonotype was seen only a few times. Antigen specificity is unknown. TCRdb re-analysed the 5' RACE reads in MiXCR, keeping a single row per CDR3 protein. Among some 290,000 distinct CDR3 sequences, over 8.5% were seen once, and the ten largest hold roughly 3%. General observations from the study: High-abundance clonotypes from the bulk population could contaminate FACS-sorted repertoires. Reappearance after the booster was observed for most primary-vaccination clones (around 95% CD4, about 85% CD8).

This TCR derives from a man in his late teens or twenties who received the YFV17D yellow fever vaccine. The sequenced sample was CD4+ T cells sorted from PBMCs, obtained 45 days after the yellow fever booster vaccination.

CDR3 sequence: CASSSGTGVKKLFF. In DNA form, the CDR3 reads TGTGCCAGCAGCTCCGGGACAGGAGTAAAAAAACTGTTTTTT. This rearrangement joins TRBV7-2 to TRBJ1-4; 8 nucleotides match TRBD1. This CDR3 contains 14 residues. The germline CDR1 and CDR2 sequences are SGHTA and FQGNSA. Trimming removed 4 bases from V and 9 bases from J; junction bases left unmatched: 7.